This T cell receptor (beta chain) was found in a study of T-cell reconstitution after alpha-beta-depleted transplantation in children. Study-level findings and limits: Among T cells one year after transplant, newly produced cells accounted for most counts and diversity.

In regard to this clonotype: The antigen is not known.

The CDR3 extends over 16 amino acids. V was clipped by 1 base and J by 0 bases, with 10 bases between them. Per the germline V gene, CDR1 is SGHVS and CDR2 is FNYEAQ. It was with unique molecular identifiers that the TCRbeta library was prepared. TCRdb re-analysed the PCR reads in MiXCR, keeping a single row per CDR3 protein. The repertoire consists of under 250,000 distinct CDR3 sequences, with about 7% occurring once and the leading ten covering less than 7%. The rearrangement uses TRBV7-6 and TRBJ1-3; D gene unclear. The sequence was obtained from a boy aged 2-9 years with acute lymphoblastic leukemia, due to receive a stem cell transplant. The sequences come from PBMCs, collected before TCRalphabeta/CD19-depleted stem cell transplant. Here the CDR3 reads CASSLVGAASGNTIYF. CDR3 sequence (DNA): TGTGCCAGCAGCTTAGTTGGAGCCGCCTCTGGAAACACCATATATTTT.